The 20 T cell receptor beta chains listed next were all sequenced from one sample in a study of control samples from healthy donors and cancer patients. Libraries were prepared by immunoSEQ multiplex PCR; TCRdb keeps only in-frame clonotypes and omits some of them. The sample lists some 140,000 clones, roughly nine tenths occurring once. Specimen: blood. These receptors were obtained from a woman between 25 and 40 years old in good health.

J is TRBJ1-1 and V is TRBV12-5; D might be TRBD1 (6 bases). CDR1 and CDR2 (germline): LGHNT, FRNRAP. V was pared by 6 bases and J by 1 base, with 9 bases between. The CDR3 spans 13 residues. Here the CDR3 reads CASGRDKNTEAFF. The CDR3 nucleotides are TGTGCTAGTGGGAGGGACAAGAACACTGAAGCTTTCTTT.

This chain connects TRBV14 to TRBJ2-7, with D perhaps given as TRBD1 or TRBD2 (6 bases each). The germline V and J ends were trimmed by 7 bases and 5 bases, with 27 bases remaining between them. This CDR3 has 17 residues. Germline V gives CDR1 SGHDN, CDR2 FVKESK. In DNA form, the CDR3 reads TGTGCCAGCACCCCTTACCGCCCGGCAGGGGAGGACCACGAGCAGTACTTC. Residues: CASTPYRPAGEDHEQYF.

This chain links TRBV7-9 with TRBJ1-1; unclear D gene. The V and J ends lost 3 bases and 3 bases respectively, with 8 bases between them. CDR3 length: 13 amino acids. The germline V gene encodes CDR1 SEHNR and CDR2 FQNEAQ (reference sequence). As DNA, the CDR3 is TGTGCCAGCAGCTTCGGACGGGACACTGAAGCTTTCTTT. The encoded protein is CASSFGRDTEAFF. Full variable domain (outside the CDR3, taken from reference TRBV7-9 and TRBJ1-1): DTGVSQNPRHKITKRGQNVTFRCDPISEHNRLYWYRQTLGQGPEFLTYFQNEAQLEKSRLLSDRFSAERPKGSFSTLEIQRTEQGDSAMYLCASSFGRDTEAFFGQGTRLTVV.

About this clone itself: The sample holds other DNA sequences that translate to the same CDR3. V usage is TRBV5-1 and J usage is TRBJ2-6; D gene ambiguous. Germline V lookup: CDR1 SGHRS, CDR2 YFSETQ. The CDR3 sequence is 16 residues long. Trimming pared 2 bases from V and 0 bases from J, leaving 9 bases between. The CDR3 region has the DNA TGCGCCAGCAGCTTAGAAGGTTCCTCTGGGGCCAACGTCCTGACTTTC. It yields the protein CASSLEGSSGANVLTF. Complete variable domain (other parts from reference TRBV5-1 and TRBJ2-6): KAGVTQTPRYLIKTRGQQVTLSCSPISGHRSVSWYQQTPGQGLQFLFEYFSETQRNKGNFPGRFSGRQFSNSRSEMNVSTLELGDSALYLCASSLEGSSGANVLTFGAGSRLTVL.

The chain has TRBV9 and TRBJ1-4; D call uncertain. Germline V lookup: CDR1 SGDLS, CDR2 YYNGEE. V dropped 4 bases and J dropped 0 bases, with 22 bases sitting between them. The CDR3 is made up of 19 amino acids. CDR3 protein: CASSSGPPLMTATNEKLFF. CDR3 coding DNA: TGTGCCAGCAGCTCAGGCCCGCCCCTGATGACTGCAACTAATGAAAAACTGTTTTTT.

The J gene is TRBJ2-6, the V gene TRBV7-9, with D maybe TRBD2 (6 bases). Per germline, CDR1 SEHNR and CDR2 FQNEAQ (reference sequence). The CDR3 loop spans 15 amino acids. V lost 5 bases, J lost 0 bases, and 8 bases lay in between. The CDR3: CASSVGSSGANVLTF. CDR3 coding DNA: TGTGCCAGCAGCGTCGGGAGCTCTGGGGCCAACGTCCTGACTTTC.

The chain joins TRBV2 to TRBJ1-5, with 7 bases fitting TRBD1. The V gene's germline CDR1 is SNHLY and CDR2 FYNNEI. The V and J ends lost 4 bases and 2 bases, in that order; junction bases with no gene match: 2. The CDR3 runs 14 residues. The CDR3 DNA reads as TGTGCCAGCAGTGGACAGGGTGGCAATCAGCCCCAGCATTTT. Residues: CASSGQGGNQPQHF.

The rearrangement links TRBV28 to TRBJ1-1; D is possibly TRBD1 (5 bases). V was clipped by 3 bases and J by 0 bases, with 11 bases between them. CDR1 is MDHEN and CDR2 is SYDVKM in the germline V gene. CDR3 length equals 15 residues. In nucleotides, the CDR3 is TGTGCCAGCAGTTTCGACAGTCTCATGAACACTGAAGCTTTCTTT. It specifies CASSFDSLMNTEAFF.

For the CDR3, the DNA is TGTGCCAGCAGTTTAGACGGACAGGGATACTATGGCTACACCTTC. Its protein is CASSLDGQGYYGYTF. The chain links TRBV28 to TRBJ1-2; 8 nucleotides match TRBD1. Germline V gene data show CDR1 as MDHEN and CDR2 as SYDVKM. Trimming cost V 2 bases and J 3 bases; bases outside gene matches: 5. The CDR3 runs 15 residues.

This chain joins TRBV6-9 and TRBJ2-5, with D unclear. CDR3 length: 16 amino acids. Trimming removed 5 bases from V and 5 bases from J, with 21 bases in between. Germline values: CDR1 MNHGY, CDR2 SVAAGI. CDR3 nucleotides: TGTGCCAGCAGTCCCCGGGTTAGGAGAGGTCGGGAGACCCAGTACTTC. Its translation is CASSPRVRRGRETQYF.

This chain joins TRBV6-5 and TRBJ1-2; D perhaps matches TRBD1 (5 bases). Between the trimmed V and J ends, which lost 7 bases and 4 bases, there was a span of 19 bases. The CDR3 spans 15 residues. Germline V gene sequence: CDR1 MNHEY, CDR2 SVGAGI. CDR3 sequence: CASKPEGSVLYGYTF. In nucleotides, the CDR3 is TGTGCCAGCAAACCCGAGGGGAGCGTACTCTATGGCTACACCTTC.

The chain is built from TRBV19 and TRBJ2-5, with D maybe TRBD2 (7 bases). The CDR3 is made up of 15 amino acids. V was trimmed by 2 bases and J by 3 bases, leaving 13 bases between them. Germline loops: CDR1 LNHDA, CDR2 SQIVND (reference sequence). CDR3 residues: CASSIIGEGEETQYF. CDR3 sequence (DNA): TGTGCCAGTAGTATAATAGGGGAGGGGGAAGAGACCCAGTACTTC.

This chain uses TRBV19 with TRBJ1-5, with D unclear. CDR3 length: 14 residues. The germline V gene encodes CDR1 LNHDA and CDR2 SQIVND (reference sequence). Trimming pared 0 bases from V and 4 bases from J, leaving 7 bases between. The CDR3 region has the DNA TGTGCCAGTAGTATAGATATCCTAAATCAGCCCCAGCATTTT. Translated: CASSIDILNQPQHF. The full variable domain, rest sourced from reference TRBV19 and TRBJ1-5, is DGGITQSPKYLFRKEGQNVTLSCEQNLNHDAMYWYRQDPGQGLRLIYYSQIVNDFQKGDIAEGYSVSREKKESFPLTVTSAQKNPTAFYLCASSIDILNQPQHFGDGTRLSIL.

This chain uses TRBV10-3 with TRBJ2-5; unclear D gene. Germline V gene data show CDR1 as ENHRY and CDR2 as SYGVKD. The CDR3 contains 14 residues. V was cut by 8 bases and J by 4 bases, with 17 bases left in between. The CDR3 sequence: CAIGLGSGLETQYF. CDR3 coding DNA: TGTGCCATCGGCCTGGGGTCAGGCCTAGAGACCCAGTACTTC.

The V gene is TRBV10-3, the J gene TRBJ1-3, with 7 bases matching TRBD1. This CDR3 is 20 amino acids long. Germline assignment: CDR1 ENHRY and CDR2 SYGVKD. Germline trimming cut 2 bases from V and 4 bases from J; bases unmatched to any gene: 20. This CDR3 is CAISEGVEGAQESPGNTIYF. Written as DNA, the CDR3 is TGTGCCATCAGTGAGGGGGTGGAGGGGGCGCAGGAAAGCCCCGGAAACACCATATATTTT.

The chain employs TRBV2 and TRBJ1-2; D gene unclear. The CDR3 has 14 amino acids. Germline CDR1 reads SNHLY; CDR2 reads FYNNEI. V lost 6 bases, J lost 5 bases, and 16 bases lay in between. The CDR3 reads CASRSGLPPYGYTF. The CDR3 DNA reads as TGTGCCAGCAGGTCGGGCCTGCCCCCATATGGCTACACCTTC.

This chain connects TRBV28 to TRBJ1-6, with a weak D call TRBD1 (6 bases). Germline V CDR1 and CDR2: MDHEN, SYDVKM. Trimming took off 6 bases at V and 8 bases at J, with 17 bases between the two ends. The CDR3 has 15 residues. This chain's CDR3 is CASSATGYWDSPLHF. CDR3 DNA sequence: TGTGCCAGCAGCGCCACAGGGTATTGGGATTCACCCCTCCACTTT.

V is TRBV12-3 or TRBV12-4 and J is TRBJ1-5; a possible D gene is TRBD1 (5 bases). V lost 8 bases to trimming and J lost 7 bases, with 15 bases between them. The CDR3 is 13 residues long. CDR3 amino acids: CASSGAPGQPQHF. The CDR3 coding sequence is TGTGCCAGCTCCGGGGCCCCGGGGCAGCCCCAGCATTTT.

This rearrangement joins TRBV9 to TRBJ2-6; TRBD2 matches 13 bases. V shed 3 bases and J 2 bases; nucleotides not matched to a gene: 5. The CDR3 sequence is 18 residues long. The germline V gene has CDR1 SGDLS and CDR2 YYNGEE. The CDR3 here is CASSGGLAGVTGANVLTF. The CDR3 coding sequence is TGTGCCAGCAGCGGCGGACTAGCGGGAGTCACTGGGGCCAACGTCCTGACTTTC.

The chain links TRBV7-8 to TRBJ1-6; a weak D match, TRBD1 (5 bases). The CDR3 is made up of 16 amino acids. The germline V gene encodes CDR1 SGHVS and CDR2 FQNEAQ. The V end lost 5 bases, the J end lost 10 bases, and 21 bases lay between the germline ends. The CDR3 nucleotides read TGTGCCAGCAGCCCCGATTTTGCAGGGACGAAATCACCCCTCCACTTT. This encodes CASSPDFAGTKSPLHF.